This paragraph covers one T cell receptor beta chain sequence. Antigen unknown. Only in-frame clones appear in the TCRdb table, and some are missing; sequencing was by immunoSEQ multiplex PCR. The table includes approximately 64,000 clones, roughly 87% detected once. The data derive from a study of OX40 agonist ivuxolimab in advanced cancers. Study details: Each patient was given ivuxolimab into a vein every 2 weeks, at 0.01 to 10 mg/kg. Having had anti-PD-1, anti-PD-L1 or anti-CTLA-4 therapy before was allowed, and over 35% had some. Overall study findings and caveats: Expanded peripheral T cell antigen specificity was not determined. In CD8+ T cells, expanded clones were on average more numerous than in CD4+.

This clonotype originated in an adult with an advanced solid tumor such as melanoma, head and neck, liver or kidney cancer. The source was CD4+ or CD8+ T cells sorted from blood, collected in a trial of the OX40 agonist ivuxolimab.

For the CDR3, the DNA is TGTGCCTGGGACGGACTAGCGGGAGGTGGCGGGGAGCTGTTTTTT. Translating gives CAWDGLAGGGGELFF. The chain combines TRBV30 with TRBJ2-2, with TRBD2 matching over 14 bases. The V segment lost 5 bases and the J segment 7 bases; nucleotides outside the gene matches: 6. The V gene's germline CDR1 is GTSNPN and CDR2 SVGIG (reference sequence). The CDR3 is 15 amino acids.